This T cell receptor beta chain comes out of a study of early T cells in non-severe SARS-CoV-2 infection. Study overall: With bulk RNA from unsorted whole blood as input, sequencing yielded unpaired chains. Regarding the study as a whole: The matching step, a VDJdb search, favored anti-spike CD8 responses and missed private and CD4 specificities.

Individual cDNA molecules received unique molecular identifiers. TCRdb ran MiXCR on the 5' RACE reads and lists one entry per CDR3 protein. The sample records around 59,000 distinct CDR3 sequences, 9.5% to 15% being singletons. After removal of 4 bases from V and 0 bases from J, the junction contained 5 bases not matched to a gene. Per the germline V gene, CDR1 is KGHDR and CDR2 is SFDVKD. The CDR3 contains 17 residues. In its sample, this clonotype was seen many times. The target antigen is unknown. The chain is built from TRBV24-1 and TRBJ2-3, with 11 bases that match TRBD1. Material for sequencing was whole blood. The source of this sequence is an adult who was a healthcare worker with PCR-confirmed SARS-CoV-2 infection or an uninfected control (not recorded which). The chain's CDR3 is CATSEGGQGASTDTQYF. As DNA, the CDR3 is TGTGCCACCAGTGAGGGAGGACAGGGGGCGAGCACAGATACGCAGTATTTT.